This TCR beta chain was captured by sequencing in a study of blood T cell repertoires in COVID-19. On the study more broadly: Both acute and convalescent COVID-19 samples were obtained from the United States, Italy and Spain. T cells, B-cell-depleted T cells, or PBMCs supplied cDNA or gDNA.

Seattle patients were enrolled during active infection and followed longitudinally. Method: immunoSEQ multiplex PCR; TCRdb's copy keeps in-frame clones and lacks some. The sample includes 300,000 or so clones, 90% to 95% of them seen just once. J lost 9 bases, V lost 4 bases, and 9 bases had no gene match. CDR1 is SGDLS and CDR2 is YYNGEE in the germline V gene. The CDR3 sequence is 15 residues long. This receptor was obtained from a woman aged 25 to 39 with COVID-19, enrolled during active disease. V usage is TRBV9 and J usage is TRBJ1-6; 8 bases line up with TRBD1. The sequenced sample was peripheral blood. In DNA form, the CDR3 reads TGTGCCAGCAGCCCAAGACAGGGGATGAGTTCACCCCTCCACTTT. Its protein product is CASSPRQGMSSPLHF.